What follows describes a single TCR beta chain. A read error may produce the germline difference seen at one junction end. Across several immunoSEQ plates, the genomic DNA of each subset was split evenly. The assay was immunoSEQ multiplex PCR, and TCRdb's table has in-frame clones only and misses some. Of some 2,100,000 clones in the sample, approximately 94% were seen once. Naive CD8 cells, CD45RO-negative and positively selected for CCR7, excluded terminally differentiated effector memory CD45RA+ cells. The sample belongs to a study of shared clonotypes between healthy human individuals. The CDR3 length is 16 residues. Germline V gene lookup returns CDR1 SGHVS and CDR2 FQNEAQ.

The source is a young man in good health. Some clones in this sample may be carry-over from other donors' samples. Sequencing was performed on naive CD8+ T cells from PBMCs. The rearrangement joins TRBV7-8 to TRBJ2-1; the match to TRBD2 covers 9 bases. CDR3 DNA: TGTGCCAGCAGCCTAGCAAGGGTAGCGGGAGACGATGAGCAGTTCTTC. Its protein product is CASSLARVAGDDEQFF.